This T cell receptor (beta chain) appears in the sequencing data of a study of patients and donors after allogeneic stem cell transplantation. From the RT-PCR reads, TCRdb called clonotypes with MiXCR, one entry per CDR3 protein. The table shows over 150,000 distinct CDR3 sequences, with approximately 30% occurring only once. With 4 bases removed from V and 2 bases from J, the gap between germline ends came to 12 bases. The CDR3 runs to 13 residues. CDR1 and CDR2 from the germline V gene are SQVTM and ANQGSEA. This clonotype was obtained from a human donor who was either an allogeneic HSCT recipient or a stem cell or donor lymphocyte infusion donor (not recorded which). It is not recorded whose cells these are; they may come from a transplant donor. Sequenced: blood, either unsorted or a sorted T cell fraction (not recorded which). The chain joins TRBV29-1 to TRBJ2-7, with a possible D match to TRBD1 (6 bases). CDR3 loop: CSVGAGVPYEQYF. In DNA form, the CDR3 reads TGCAGCGTTGGGGCAGGGGTCCCCTACGAGCAGTACTTC.